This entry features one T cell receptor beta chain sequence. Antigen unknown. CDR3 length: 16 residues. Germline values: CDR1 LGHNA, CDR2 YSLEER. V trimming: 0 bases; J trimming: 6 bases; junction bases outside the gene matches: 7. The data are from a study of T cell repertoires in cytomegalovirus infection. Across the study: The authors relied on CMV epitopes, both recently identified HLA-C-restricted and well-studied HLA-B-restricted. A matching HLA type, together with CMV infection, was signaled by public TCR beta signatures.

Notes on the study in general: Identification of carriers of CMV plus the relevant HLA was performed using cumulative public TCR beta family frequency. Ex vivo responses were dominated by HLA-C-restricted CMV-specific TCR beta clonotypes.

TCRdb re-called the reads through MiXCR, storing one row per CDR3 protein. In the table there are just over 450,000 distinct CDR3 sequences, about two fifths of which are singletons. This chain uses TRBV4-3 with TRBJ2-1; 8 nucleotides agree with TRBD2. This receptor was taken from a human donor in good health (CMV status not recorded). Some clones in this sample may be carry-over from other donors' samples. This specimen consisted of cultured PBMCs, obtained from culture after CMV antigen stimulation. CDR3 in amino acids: CASSQEFSGSPNEQFF. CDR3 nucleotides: TGCGCCAGCAGCCAAGAGTTCAGCGGGAGTCCCAATGAGCAGTTCTTC.